This T cell receptor beta chain was obtained from a study of CD8+ T cells in alopecia areata. TCR sequencing used cDNA made by reverse transcription of extracted RNA. The protocol was immunoSEQ multiplex PCR, while the TCRdb copy is restricted to in-frame clones and leaves out a portion. The sample gives under 250,000 clones, 45% to 70% of which show up once; about 5.3% is in the top ten. This CDR3 has 14 amino acids. Trimming took 4 bases from V and 2 from J; bases not matched to a gene: 4. Germline CDR1 is SEHNR and CDR2 is FQNEAQ (reference sequence). Cell sorting was applied to PBMCs, and CD4+ and CD8+ T cells were collected.

This chain connects TRBV7-9 to TRBJ2-7; 8 nucleotides line up with TRBD2. The source of this sequence is a human donor in good health. Sequencing used CD8+ T cells sorted from blood. In nucleotides, the CDR3 is TGTGCCAGCAGCTCCGGGACTAGAGCCTACGAGCAGTACTTC. It yields the protein CASSSGTRAYEQYF.